One sample yielded the 17 T cell receptor beta chains listed below, sequenced in a study of T cells in Graves' hyperthyroidism and ophthalmopathy. TCR beta CDR3 region amplification was performed from RNA transcripts. The primer set for the first-round RT-PCR of the TCR CDR3 was HTBI. TCRdb independently ran MiXCR on the multiplex PCR reads; one entry per CDR3 protein. The sample includes approximately 560,000 distinct CDR3 sequences, around 42% of them seen just once. The sequenced sample was peripheral blood or thyroid tissue (not recorded which). The receptors stem from a woman aged 18-30 years with Graves' hyperthyroidism.

This chain uses TRBV7-9 with TRBJ2-7; 7 bases fit TRBD2. Unmatched junction bases numbered 7, after V lost 5 bases and J lost 6 bases. Germline loops: CDR1 SEHNR, CDR2 FQNEAQ (reference sequence). The CDR3 runs 13 residues. CDR3 DNA: TGTGCCAGCAGCCGAGGCGGGAGAGGCGAGCAGTACTTC. This sequence encodes CASSRGGRGEQYF.

In its sample, this clonotype was seen many times. This chain connects TRBV10-3 to TRBJ1-2; D may be TRBD1 (5 bases). The CDR3 contains 13 residues. The V gene lost 6 bases and the J gene lost 4 bases, with 12 bases spanning the gap. CDR1 is ENHRY and CDR2 is SYGVKD in the germline V gene. CDR3 sequence: CAISDSGRYGYTF. The CDR3 DNA sequence: TGTGCCATCAGCGATTCAGGGCGCTATGGCTACACCTTC.

With respect to this clonotype: With a much larger clone just one base away, this may be a read error. The chain employs TRBV24-1 and TRBJ1-2, with D maybe TRBD1 (5 bases). Germline values: CDR1 KGHDR, CDR2 SFDVKD. This CDR3 has 14 amino acids. The CDR3 bases are TGTACCACCAGATCCGGACAAACCCTCTATGGCTACACCTTC. Protein: CTTRSGQTLYGYTF.

For this clonotype: Since no conserved phenylalanine or tryptophan closes the CDR3, a read error is the likely cause. No DNA is shown, since the ends of the CDR3 on it are uncertain; the CDR3 is the one TCRdb lists. The V gene is TRBV12-5, the J gene TRBJ1-2. The CDR3 extends over 11 residues, inclusive of both ends. Germline V CDR1 and CDR2: LGHNT, FRNRAP. The CDR3 protein is CASGFAGTSII.

The chain links TRBV7-6 to TRBJ2-2; D is unresolved. V lost 3 bases to trimming and J lost 0 bases, with 14 bases between them. Germline V gene sequence: CDR1 SGHVS, CDR2 FNYEAQ. The CDR3 totals 17 residues. CDR3 loop: CASSFLLVATNTGELFF. CDR3 DNA: TGTGCCAGCAGCTTTCTTCTCGTCGCTACGAACACCGGGGAGCTGTTTTTT.

The rearrangement joins TRBV12-3 or TRBV12-4 to TRBJ2-5, with 9 bases lining up with TRBD2. The CDR3 is made up of 14 amino acids. Trimming took 7 bases from V and 4 from J; bases not matched to a gene: 7. CDR3 residues: CASTPSGKGETQYF. The CDR3 DNA sequence: TGTGCCAGCACCCCTAGCGGGAAGGGAGAGACCCAGTACTTC.

As to this clonotype: A clone one base away is much larger, so this may be a read error. The chain recombines TRBV25-1 with TRBJ2-7, with 9 bases fitting TRBD2. Germline V lookup: CDR1 MGHDK, CDR2 SYGVNS. The CDR3 has 14 amino acids. This CDR3 is CASTRLAAAYGQYF. The CDR3 DNA sequence: TGTGCCAGCACGAGACTAGCGGCTGCCTACGGGCAGTACTTC.

The V and J genes are TRBV11-2 and TRBJ1-1; D possibly corresponds to TRBD1 (6 bases). V lost 5 bases and J lost 1, with 17 bases in between. CDR3 length: 16 amino acids. From germline, CDR1 is SGHAT and CDR2 FQNNGV. The CDR3 nucleotides read TGTGCCAGCAGCGGGGGGGACCGGGACAAGAACACTGAAGCTTTCTTT. It codes for CASSGGDRDKNTEAFF.

The chain carries TRBV7-9 and TRBJ1-6, with TRBD1 as a possible D gene (5 bases). The germline V and J ends were trimmed by 1 base and 16 bases, with 20 bases remaining between them. The CDR3 length is 15 residues. Looked up from germline, CDR1 is SEHNR and CDR2 is FQNEAQ (reference sequence). In DNA form, the CDR3 reads TGTGCCAGCAGCTTAGGAGCAGGGATTGGGGATGAGCTCCACTTT. Translating gives CASSLGAGIGDELHF.

This sequence joins TRBV7-9 and TRBJ1-4; possibly TRBD1 for D (6 bases). Trimming took 1 base from V and 7 from J, leaving 13 bases between them. Germline-derived CDR1 and CDR2 are SEHNR and FQNEAQ (reference sequence). The CDR3 spans 15 residues. The CDR3 DNA follows: TGTGCCAGCAGCTTAGTTGTGGGGGCAGGTGAAAAACTGTTTTTT. Amino acid sequence: CASSLVVGAGEKLFF.

The chain joins TRBV29-1 to TRBJ1-2; the D gene is possibly TRBD1 (5 bases). The V gene lost 8 bases and the J gene lost 4 bases, with 14 bases spanning the gap. Germline CDR1 and CDR2: SQVTM and ANQGSEA. This CDR3 is 12 amino acids long. CDR3 nucleotides: TGCAGCCAAGGGACGGCGGTCTATGGCTACACCTTC. This encodes CSQGTAVYGYTF.

Ten or more counts support this clonotype. The chain is built from TRBV15 and TRBJ1-1, with D unclear. Trimming took off 1 base at V and 1 base at J, with 10 bases between the two ends. Germline-derived CDR1 and CDR2 are LNHNV and YYDKDF (reference sequence). This CDR3 is 15 amino acids long. This CDR3 is CATSRASAGNTEAFF. The CDR3 DNA follows: TGTGCCACCAGCAGAGCATCAGCTGGGAACACTGAAGCTTTCTTT.

This clonotype was seen a single time. The chain is built from TRBV29-1 and TRBJ2-7, with 7 bases matching TRBD2. In germline, CDR1 is SQVTM, CDR2 ANQGSEA. This CDR3 spans 15 amino acids. After removal of 0 bases from V and 2 bases from J, the junction contained 7 bases not matched to a gene. The CDR3 nucleotides are TGCAGCGTTGAAGATCCTACTAGCGTCCCCTACGAGCAGTACTTC. Translated: CSVEDPTSVPYEQYF.

The table lists this clonotype with a few counts. This chain links TRBV2 with TRBJ1-1; D is uncertain. From germline, CDR1 is SNHLY and CDR2 FYNNEI. The CDR3 covers 12 residues. V was clipped by 9 bases and J by 1 base, with 9 bases between them. CDR3 sequence: CASMGGNTEAFF. The DNA for the CDR3 is TGTGCCAGTATGGGCGGGAACACTGAAGCTTTCTTT.

This chain connects TRBV7-2 to TRBJ1-6, with D possibly matching TRBD1 (5 bases). Trimming pared 3 bases from V and 11 bases from J, leaving 8 bases between. This CDR3 comprises 12 residues. The germline CDR1 and CDR2 sequences are SGHTA and FQGNSA. DNA for the CDR3: TGTGCCAGCAGCTTCGGGGGGACACCCCTCCACTTT. Its protein is CASSFGGTPLHF.

Many counts were recorded for this clonotype. The chain employs TRBV7-8 and TRBJ2-7, with 8 bases that match TRBD2. Trimming cost V 3 bases and J 7 bases; bases outside gene matches: 2. This CDR3 contains 12 residues. Per the germline V gene, CDR1 is SGHVS and CDR2 is FQNEAQ. CDR3: CASSFGGVEQYF. The CDR3 DNA is TGTGCCAGCAGCTTCGGGGGGGTTGAGCAGTACTTC.

The rearrangement uses TRBV20-1 and TRBJ2-5; possibly TRBD1 or TRBD2 for D (6 bases each). V was shortened by 6 bases and J by 5 bases, with 16 bases between the two germline ends. The CDR3 is made up of 13 amino acids. Germline V lookup: CDR1 DFQATT, CDR2 SNEGSKA (reference sequence). CDR3 sequence (DNA): TGCAGTGCCCACGGGGGCCGGGGCGAGACCCAGTACTTC. It yields the protein CSAHGGRGETQYF.